A selection of T cell receptor beta chains follows, all from one sample in a study of PD-L1 blockade in urothelial cancer. Sequencing used immunoSEQ multiplex PCR; TCRdb keeps in-frame clones, though not all of them. The sample holds some 42,000 clones, about four fifths seen once. This material consisted of PBMCs, taken around atezolizumab (anti-PD-L1) treatment. The origin of the receptors is a man between 65 and 80 years old with urothelial cancer. Both conserved end residues are part of each CDR3. D genes are given only for firm matches. Some rows have no size entry. The others give once, few or many, or a class for an expanded clone.

.	TRBJ1-5	few	13	TRBV5-1	CASSFGGNQPQHF	TGCGCCAGCAGCTTCGGGGGCAATCAGCCCCAGCATTTT
TRBD1	TRBJ2-7	.	14	TRBV7-3	CASSLRDSTYEQYF	TGTGCCAGCAGCTTAAGGGACAGTACCTACGAGCAGTACTTC
.	TRBJ1-5	.	14	TRBV2	CASSVRGHNQPQHF	TGTGCCAGCAGTGTCAGGGGCCATAATCAGCCCCAGCATTTT
.	TRBJ2-2	.	14	TRBV12-5	CASGLVPGSGELFF	TGTGCTAGTGGTTTGGTACCCGGTTCAGGGGAGCTGTTTTTT
.	TRBJ2-1	.	17	TRBV27	CASSLSMGRPFDNEQFF	TGTGCCAGCAGTTTATCGATGGGCAGGCCCTTCGACAATGAGCAGTTCTTC
.	TRBJ2-7	.	16	TRBV4-3	CASSQGSNGFSYEQYF	TGCGCCAGCAGCCAAGGAAGTAACGGGTTCTCCTACGAGCAGTACTTC
.	TRBJ2-1	.	15	TRBV7-2	CASSLAGGPFNEQFF	TGTGCCAGCAGCTTAGCGGGAGGCCCATTCAATGAGCAGTTCTTC
TRBD2	TRBJ2-7	.	15	TRBV7-2	CASSSHDSGDYEQYF	TGTGCCAGCAGCTCCCACGATAGCGGGGACTACGAGCAGTACTTC
TRBD1	TRBJ2-2	.	18	TRBV18	CASSPRQGAGSSTGELFF	TGTGCCAGCTCACCACGACAGGGGGCTGGGTCGAGCACCGGGGAGCTGTTTTTT
.	TRBJ2-1	.	13	TRBV19	CASGPGGYNEQFF	TGTGCGTCCGGGCCAGGAGGATACAATGAGCAGTTCTTC
.	TRBJ2-3	.	15	TRBV19	CASSLRREGTDTQYF	TGTGCCAGTAGTCTGCGCAGGGAGGGCACAGATACGCAGTATTTT
TRBD2	TRBJ2-2	.	16	TRBV7-2	CASRLTSGSGTGELFF	TGTGCCAGCAGACTCACTAGCGGCTCGGGTACCGGGGAGCTGTTTTTT
TRBD1	TRBJ1-1	.	15	TRBV7-2	CASSTDRARTYEAFF	TGTGCCAGCAGCACGGACAGGGCTCGAACGTATGAAGCTTTCTTT
.	TRBJ1-3	.	15	TRBV5-5	CASSLDQVAGNTIYF	TGTGCCAGCAGCTTGGACCAGGTAGCTGGAAACACCATATATTTT
TRBD2	TRBJ2-1	.	16	TRBV9	CASSPTPSGRANEQFF	TGTGCCAGCAGCCCCACCCCTAGCGGGAGGGCCAATGAGCAGTTCTTC
TRBD2	TRBJ2-1	.	15	TRBV7-9	CASSLWREAYNEQFF	TGTGCCAGCAGCTTGTGGCGGGAGGCCTACAATGAGCAGTTCTTC
.	TRBJ2-4	.	15	TRBV11-3	CASSLDGGFGDIQYF	TGTGCCAGCAGCTTAGATGGGGGGTTTGGGGACATTCAGTACTTC
TRBD2	TRBJ2-1	.	18	TRBV5-5	CASSFFSRTSGFYNEQFF	TGTGCCAGCAGCTTTTTTTCCCGGACTAGCGGGTTCTACAATGAGCAGTTCTTC
.	TRBJ2-7	.	15	TRBV11-2	CASSLDPDRAYEQYF	TGTGCCAGCAGCTTAGATCCGGACAGAGCCTACGAGCAGTACTTC
TRBD2	TRBJ2-7	.	14	TRBV7-6	CASSPSGPAYEQYF	TGTGCCAGCAGCCCTAGCGGGCCAGCCTACGAGCAGTACTTC
TRBD2	TRBJ2-5	.	16	TRBV6-6	CASSYGLAGLQETQYF	TGTGCCAGCAGTTACGGGCTAGCGGGATTACAAGAGACCCAGTACTTC